The count of the clone carrying this T cell receptor (beta chain) is one. The antigen is not known. This sample stems from a study of lymphopenia after photon versus proton radiotherapy. Overall study results and limits: Survival link was tested only in deceased patients; proton benefit remains a possibility. Post-nadir TCR diversity decline inversely tracked overall survival among those who died. Relative stability marked proton patients; photon patients lost diversity and naive cells. Oligoclonal CD8+ Temra expansion after nadir drove photon patients' diversity drop.

Sequencing used immunoSEQ multiplex PCR; TCRdb keeps in-frame clones, though not all of them. In the table there are around 70,000 clones, under 95% of which are singletons. Germline V gene lookup returns CDR1 GTSNPN and CDR2 SVGIG (reference sequence). The junction had 9 bases not matched to a gene; V was cut back by 4 bases and J by 8 bases. The length of the CDR3 is 13 residues. This receptor was obtained from a woman in her thirties or forties with cholangiocarcinoma. This chain uses TRBV30 with TRBJ1-2, with TRBD1 matching 8 bases. Here the sequenced sample was peripheral blood, taken from a patient treated with photon-based radiotherapy. The CDR3 reads CAWISGQGEGYTF. The CDR3 coding sequence is TGTGCCTGGATCTCCGGACAGGGAGAGGGCTACACCTTC.